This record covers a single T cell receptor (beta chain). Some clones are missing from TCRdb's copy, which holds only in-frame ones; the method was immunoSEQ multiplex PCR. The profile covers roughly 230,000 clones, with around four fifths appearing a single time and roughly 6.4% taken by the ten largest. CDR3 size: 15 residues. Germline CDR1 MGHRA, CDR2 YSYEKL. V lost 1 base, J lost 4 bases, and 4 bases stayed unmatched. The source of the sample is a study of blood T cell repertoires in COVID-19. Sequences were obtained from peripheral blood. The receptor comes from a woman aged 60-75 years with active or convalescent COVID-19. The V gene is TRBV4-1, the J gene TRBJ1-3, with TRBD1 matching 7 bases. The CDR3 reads CASSQVGTEGNTIYF. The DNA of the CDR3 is TGCGCCAGCAGCCAAGTTGGGACAGAGGGAAACACCATATATTTT.